A selection of T cell receptor beta chains follows, all from one sample in a study of early T cells in non-severe SARS-CoV-2 infection. MiXCR, applied by TCRdb to the 5' RACE reads, yields one record per CDR3 protein. The profile shows tens of thousands of distinct CDR3 sequences, roughly 12% of them singletons. The specimen comprised whole blood, sampled at baseline. Receptor source: an adult who was a healthcare worker with PCR-confirmed SARS-CoV-2 infection or an uninfected control (not recorded which). Both conserved end residues are part of each CDR3. D genes are given only for firm matches. A row's size may be missing; if present it is once, few, many or a size class.

V gene	D gene	CDR3 length	J gene	clone size	CDR3 DNA	CDR3 protein
TRBV2	TRBD1	15	TRBJ2-5	many	TGTGCCAGCAGTGAAGACTGGACAGGGAGGGAGACCCAGTACTTC	CASSEDWTGRETQYF
TRBV6-5	TRBD1	17	TRBJ2-2	-	TGTGCCAGCAGTTCCCTTTTCGGGACAGGGCGGACCGGGGAGCTGTTTTTT	CASSSLFGTGRTGELFF
TRBV4-1	-	17	TRBJ2-1	few	TGCGCCAGCAGCCAAGGAACGGGGAGGGGGTCCTACAATGAGCAGTTCTTC	CASSQGTGRGSYNEQFF
TRBV6-5	TRBD1	16	TRBJ1-6	few	TGTGCCAGCTCACTGACAGGGAGCTCCTATAATTCACCCCTCCACTTT	CASSLTGSSYNSPLHF
TRBV3-1	-	12	TRBJ2-2	few	TGTGCCAGCAGCCAAGATCTCGGGGAGCTGTTTTTT	CASSQDLGELFF
TRBV12-3/TRBV12-4	-	16	TRBJ1-6	few	TGTGCCAGCAGTTTAGACACCGCCCGCTATAATTCACCCCTCCACTTT	CASSLDTARYNSPLHF
TRBV4-1	TRBD1	14	TRBJ2-4	few	TGCGCCAGCAGCCAAGAGGACAGGATGCACATTCAGTACTTC	CASSQEDRMHIQYF
TRBV6-2/TRBV6-3	TRBD1	14	TRBJ1-6	-	TGTGCCAGCAGTCGTGACAGGGTCGCTTCACCCCTCCACTTT	CASSRDRVASPLHF
TRBV6-2/TRBV6-3	TRBD1	14	TRBJ1-4	few	TGTGCCAGCAGTAGGCGTCGGGACAGGGAAAAACTGTTTTTT	CASSRRRDREKLFF
TRBV4-1	-	11	TRBJ2-7	-	TGCGCCAGCAGCCAAGAAGGAGAGCAGTACTTC	CASSQEGEQYF
TRBV28	-	15	TRBJ2-3	many	TGTGCCAGCAGTTTGAGCGGTGGGAACACAGATACGCAGTATTTT	CASSLSGGNTDTQYF
TRBV28	-	14	TRBJ2-1	many	TGTGCCAGCAGTTTATCCCTGGGGTACAATGAGCAGTTCTTC	CASSLSLGYNEQFF
TRBV4-1	-	17	TRBJ1-1	few	TGCGCCAGCAGCCAAGCAGGATTCCAGGGAGCAGGGGCTGAAGCTTTCTTT	CASSQAGFQGAGAEAFF
TRBV11-2	TRBD1	15	TRBJ2-1	few	TGTGCCAGCAGCTCCCCCAGGGGGTCCTACAATGAGCAGTTCTTC	CASSSPRGSYNEQFF
TRBV5-1	-	14	TRBJ2-5	many	TGCGCCAGCAGCTTAAGCCCCACAGCGGAGACCCAGTACTTC	CASSLSPTAETQYF
TRBV29-1	-	15	TRBJ2-3	-	TGCAGCTTGGTCCGGGGGGCGGATAGCACAGATACGCAGTATTTT	CSLVRGADSTDTQYF
TRBV2	-	18	TRBJ2-7	-	TGTGCCAGCAGTATTACCCCCACCATCCAGGACTCTATCTACGAGCAGTACTTC	CASSITPTIQDSIYEQYF
TRBV29-1	-	13	TRBJ1-3	many	TGCAGCGTTCAACCGAGGTCTGGAAACACCATATATTTT	CSVQPRSGNTIYF
TRBV7-2	TRBD2	15	TRBJ2-1	few	TGTGCCAGCAGCCAGACTAGCGGGAGGGCCATTGAGCAGTTCTTC	CASSQTSGRAIEQFF
TRBV6-2/TRBV6-3	-	16	TRBJ2-3	-	TGTGCCAGCAGTTACTGGGGGTTGGGAGCCACAGATACGCAGTATTTT	CASSYWGLGATDTQYF
TRBV6-6	TRBD2	15	TRBJ2-3	many	TGTGCCAGCAGTCCTAGCGGACGGAGCACAGATACGCAGTATTTT	CASSPSGRSTDTQYF
TRBV5-4	TRBD1	15	TRBJ1-5	-	TGTGCCAGCAGCTTGGACAGGGGAAGCAATCAGCCCCAGCATTTT	CASSLDRGSNQPQHF
TRBV18	-	15	TRBJ2-2	few	TGTGCCAGCTCACCTATTTTGTTTAACACCGGGGAGCTGTTTTTT	CASSPILFNTGELFF
TRBV7-9	-	14	TRBJ2-4	once	TGTGCCAGCAGCTTACTAGGACAAGCCGATGTTTTCTACTTC	CASSLLGQADVFYF
TRBV5-1	-	13	TRBJ1-6	-	TGCGCCAGCAGCCCCGACGGGTTCTCACCCCTCCACTTT	CASSPDGFSPLHF
TRBV12-3/TRBV12-4	-	15	TRBJ1-1	-	TGTGCCAGCAGTCCCATAGGAAGCATGAACACTGAAGCTTTCTTT	CASSPIGSMNTEAFF
TRBV11-2	-	15	TRBJ2-3	-	TGTGCCAGCAGCTTCTCCCCGGAGCGCACAGATACGCAGTATTTT	CASSFSPERTDTQYF
TRBV7-9	-	14	TRBJ1-5	-	TGTGCCAGCAGCTTTGGGTTTGGCAATCAGCCCCAGCATTTT	CASSFGFGNQPQHF
TRBV6-6	-	15	TRBJ1-4	many	TGTGCCAGCAGTTACTCGTCAGGGGCTGGGGAAAAACTGTTTTTT	CASSYSSGAGEKLFF
TRBV11-2	TRBD1	15	TRBJ2-1	-	TGTGCCAGCAGCACCGGGACAGGGGGTTACAATGAGCAGTTCTTC	CASSTGTGGYNEQFF
TRBV18	-	15	TRBJ2-3	-	TGTGCCAGCTCACCAGGGCAGGGGAACACAGATACGCAGTATTTT	CASSPGQGNTDTQYF
TRBV19	-	15	TRBJ2-1	-	TGTGCCAGTGCCCAGGGGACGAGCTCCTACAATGAGCAGTTCTTC	CASAQGTSSYNEQFF
TRBV28	TRBD1	16	TRBJ2-3	few	TGTGCCAGCAGTTTAGGGCTAACAGGGGGCGTAGATACGCAGTATTTT	CASSLGLTGGVDTQYF
TRBV7-9	TRBD1	17	TRBJ2-7	-	TGTGCCAGCAGTTATCCGGTAACCCGGGACAGCTCCTACGAGCAGTACTTC	CASSYPVTRDSSYEQYF
TRBV11-2	-	12	TRBJ1-3	many	TGTGCCAGCAGCTTTACGGAAAACACCATATATTTT	CASSFTENTIYF